This T cell receptor beta chain appears in the sequencing data of a study of PD-1 blockade in classical Hodgkin lymphoma. In the study overall: Patients were given intravenous nivolumab, 3 mg/kg, every 2 weeks.

CDR3 length: 15 amino acids. Trimming cost V 2 bases and J 1 base, with 14 bases left between them. From germline, CDR1 is GTSNPN and CDR2 SVGIG (reference sequence). Each of the patients experienced relapse following autologous stem cell transplantation, and their brentuximab vedotin exposure differed. Sequencing was performed with immunoSEQ multiplex PCR; in TCRdb, only in-frame clones are kept and a portion is missing. The sample records about 100,000 clones, approximately 90% being singletons. The source is a human donor with classical Hodgkin lymphoma. The J gene is TRBJ1-1, the V gene TRBV30; weak D call: TRBD1 (6 bases). The material was peripheral blood mononuclear cells (PBMCs), obtained before the second cycle of nivolumab. The CDR3 is CAWSPLTGPNTEAFF. The DNA of the CDR3 is TGTGCCTGGAGTCCGCTAACAGGGCCGAACACTGAAGCTTTCTTT.